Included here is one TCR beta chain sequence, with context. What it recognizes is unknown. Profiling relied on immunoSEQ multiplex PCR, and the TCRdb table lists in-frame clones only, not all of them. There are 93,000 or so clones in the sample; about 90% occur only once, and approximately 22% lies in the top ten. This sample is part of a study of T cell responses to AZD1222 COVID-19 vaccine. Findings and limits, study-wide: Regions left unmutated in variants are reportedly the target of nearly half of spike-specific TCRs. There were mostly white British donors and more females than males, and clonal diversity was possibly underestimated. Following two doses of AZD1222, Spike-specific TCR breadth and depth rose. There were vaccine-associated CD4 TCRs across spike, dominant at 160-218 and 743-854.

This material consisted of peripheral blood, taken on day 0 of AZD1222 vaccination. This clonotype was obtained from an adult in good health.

CDR3 sequence reads: CATRSSTGDGETQYF. As DNA, the CDR3 is TGTGCCACTAGATCCTCGACAGGGGATGGAGAGACCCAGTACTTC. The rearrangement uses TRBV10-3 and TRBJ2-5; 8 bases agree with TRBD1. V trimming: 10 bases; J trimming: 4 bases; junction bases outside the gene matches: 14. Germline CDR1 ENHRY, CDR2 SYGVKD. The CDR3 contains 15 residues.